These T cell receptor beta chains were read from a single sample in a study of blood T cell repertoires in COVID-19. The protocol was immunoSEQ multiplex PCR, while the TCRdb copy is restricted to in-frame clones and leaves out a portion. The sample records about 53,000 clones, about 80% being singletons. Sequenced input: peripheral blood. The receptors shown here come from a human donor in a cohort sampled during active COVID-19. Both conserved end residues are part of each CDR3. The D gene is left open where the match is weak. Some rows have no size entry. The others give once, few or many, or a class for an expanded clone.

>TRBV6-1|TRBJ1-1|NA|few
CASSEGLDRYTEAFF
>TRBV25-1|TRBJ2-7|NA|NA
CASSKGGGLPYEQYF
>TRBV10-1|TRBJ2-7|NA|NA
CASSDSGQSYEQYF
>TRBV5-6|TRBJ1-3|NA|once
CASSVGQAGNTIYF
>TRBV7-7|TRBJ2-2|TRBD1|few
CASSLATGGTGELFF
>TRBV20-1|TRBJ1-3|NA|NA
CSASSMTSFGNTIYF
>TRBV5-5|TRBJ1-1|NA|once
CASSLWVGTNTEAFF
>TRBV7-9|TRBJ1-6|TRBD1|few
CASSPQGQATTPLHF
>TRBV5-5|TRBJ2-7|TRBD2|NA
CASSSGLAGLYEQYF
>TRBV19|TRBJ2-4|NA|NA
CASIYAADSEVAKNIQYF
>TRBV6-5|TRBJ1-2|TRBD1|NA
CASRPQGEPNYGYTF
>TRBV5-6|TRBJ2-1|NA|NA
CASSLGWRGYNEQFF
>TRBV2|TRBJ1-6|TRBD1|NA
CASSTTGGRDSPLHF
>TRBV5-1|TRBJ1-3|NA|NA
CASSLAEVIGGNTIYF
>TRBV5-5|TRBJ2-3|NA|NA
CASSPPGLAGTDTQYF
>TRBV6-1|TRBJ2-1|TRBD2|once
CASSERRPSGGNEQFF
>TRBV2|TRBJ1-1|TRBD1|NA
CASRAGTVNTEAFF
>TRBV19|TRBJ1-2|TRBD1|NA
CASSSRDRYYGYTF
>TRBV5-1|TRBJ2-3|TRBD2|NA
CASSLAGVAGATDTQYF
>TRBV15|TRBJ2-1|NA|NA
CATRGVSYNEQFF
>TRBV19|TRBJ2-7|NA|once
CASNSRDKNYEQYF
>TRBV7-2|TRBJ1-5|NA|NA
CASSPLTSNQPQHF
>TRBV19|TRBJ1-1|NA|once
CASSKLHSGTTEAFF
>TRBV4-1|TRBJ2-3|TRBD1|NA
CASSRALDRFGSDTQYF
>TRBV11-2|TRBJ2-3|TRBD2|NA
CASSSLGGSSDTQYF
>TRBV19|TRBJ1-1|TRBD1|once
CASSNRDRFPPTRAFF
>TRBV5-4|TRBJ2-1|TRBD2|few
CASSLSGRRVNEQFF
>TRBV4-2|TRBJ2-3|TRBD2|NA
CASSQDPLAGGQYTDTQYF
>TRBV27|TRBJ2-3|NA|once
CASSLAGAPADTQYF
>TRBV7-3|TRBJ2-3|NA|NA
CASSFFGVSTDTQYF
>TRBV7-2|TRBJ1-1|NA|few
CASSLAGRVGANTEAFF
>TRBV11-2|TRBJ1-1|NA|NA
CASSLIRGLDTEAFF
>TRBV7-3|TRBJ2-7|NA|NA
CASSLLGQGGYEQYF
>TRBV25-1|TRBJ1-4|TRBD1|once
CARGQTHEKLFF
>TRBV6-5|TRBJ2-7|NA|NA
CASSYSGTYTYEQYF
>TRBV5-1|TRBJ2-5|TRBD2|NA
CASSAGLAGGVETQYF
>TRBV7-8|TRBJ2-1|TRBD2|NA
CASSLVFASGSVGTSNEQFF
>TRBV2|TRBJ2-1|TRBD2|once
CASKVVAGDNEQFF
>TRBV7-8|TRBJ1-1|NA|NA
CASSRGGIEAFF
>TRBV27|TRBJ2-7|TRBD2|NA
CASSLGTSGPYEQYF
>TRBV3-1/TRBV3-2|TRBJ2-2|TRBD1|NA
CASGYGTANTGELFF
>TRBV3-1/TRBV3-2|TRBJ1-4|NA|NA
CASSHQGWRNEKLFF
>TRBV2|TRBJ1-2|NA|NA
CASTQSGHNYGYTF
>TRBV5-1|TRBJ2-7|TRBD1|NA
CASSPGQASYEQYF
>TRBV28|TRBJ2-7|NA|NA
CASSGRTNYEQYF
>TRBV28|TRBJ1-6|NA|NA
CASRLGPAGLKNSPLHF
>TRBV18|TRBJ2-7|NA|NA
CASQPTADTYEQYF
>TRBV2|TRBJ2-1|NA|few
CASRAGGGQFF
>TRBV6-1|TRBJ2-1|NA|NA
CASSEFLQGHNEQFF
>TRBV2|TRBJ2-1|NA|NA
CASKAGVYNEQFF
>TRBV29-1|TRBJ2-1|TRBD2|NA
CSVALAGKGYEQFF
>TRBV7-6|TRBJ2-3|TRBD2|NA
CASSPTGGDGDTQYF
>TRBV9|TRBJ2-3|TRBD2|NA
CASSVWRGGSTDTQYF
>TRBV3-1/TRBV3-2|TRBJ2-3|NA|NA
CASSRSGPDTQYF
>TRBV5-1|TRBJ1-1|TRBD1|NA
CASSLRQGVAEAFF
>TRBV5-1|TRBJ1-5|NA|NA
CASSLDSPNQPQHF
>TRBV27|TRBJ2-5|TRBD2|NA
CASSDPSGGGQETQYF
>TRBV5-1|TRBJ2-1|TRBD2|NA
CASSLVLADNEQFF